One TCR beta chain is described in this entry. No cognate antigen has been identified for it. No base quality values were provided; no much bigger clone lies one nucleotide off. Receptors were amplified or captured by the immunoSEQ multiplex PCR assay. The paper's data handling went like this. A statistical classification framework was developed to diagnose cytomegalovirus status using the catalog of TCR beta chain sequences. Here the immuneACCESS table is served through TCRdb, limited to in-frame sequences with V and J called. Missing clones are a known gap in these copies; in checked studies unresolved V genes cover under half, and the rest lacks a known reason. The V and J calls and clone size come from that table; D and trimming were worked out from the DNA. The sample yields about 340,000 clones; around 86% were counted once. 0.65% to 0.85% of the sample rests with the top ten. This sample is drawn from a study of cytomegalovirus exposure and HLA in healthy donors (dated by TCRdb to 2016 to 2017). Context from the whole study: A later analysis indicated that the 95 to 150 validation repertoires were generated on the platform also employed for the 650 to 850 repertoires of the first cohort. The study was designed to test whether signatures of past pathogen exposure could be identified by cataloging public T cell receptors. Along with the approximately 650-subject first cohort, a separate validation cohort of some 130 different subjects was used. High-throughput TCR immunosequencing, statistical association of individual TCRs with disease status, and machine learning were combined to predict cytomegalovirus infection status. Beyond this particular receptor, the publication reports: The study listed 150 to 200 TCR beta chains as associated with cytomegalovirus. In a later analysis, TCRs clustered in the first cohort were found to also tend to co-occur in the approximately 110 validation repertoires, with roughly 93% of cluster scores above 0. According to the authors, the approach could potentially be generalized to other disease states and immunological phenotypes. Three of the identified cytomegalovirus-associated TCR beta chains were confirmed in vitro to be specific for cytomegalovirus antigens. Most TCR sequences were seen in very few donors, while some public TCRs were found in many individuals. The validation cohort had no HLA typing available for a later analysis, so co-occurrence within that cohort was assessed over all 120 or so repertoires. The classifier was reported to diagnose cytomegalovirus status with high specificity and sensitivity in both the original cohort and the validation cohort.

There are 15 amino acids in the CDR3, from cysteine to phenylalanine inclusive. Only CDR3 DNA remains: 45 bases, in frame from the first base. Germline trimming: 4 bases from V, 1 base from J; junction bases outside gene matches: 7. The germline V gene specifies SGHRS as CDR1 and YFSETQ as CDR2. Donors formed part of the validation cohort, which comprised 95 to 150 subjects and was distinct from the first cohort of 550 to 850 subjects. Sequenced: PBMCs. This clonotype originated in a woman aged 18-35 years in good health and CMV-seronegative. The chain employs TRBV5-1 and TRBJ1-1; 7 nucleotides in the junction match TRBD1. The DNA reads as follows: TGCGCCAGCAGCGGTCCAGGGGGAGGGAACACTGAAGCTTTCTTT. Translation gives CASSGPGGGNTEAFF.